The T cell receptor beta chain under discussion was sequenced for a study of cytomegalovirus exposure and HLA in healthy donors. 13 Jbeta primers and 60 Vbeta primers were used for the PCR. Libraries were prepared by immunoSEQ multiplex PCR; TCRdb keeps only in-frame clonotypes and omits some of them. The sample lists about 140,000 clones, roughly three quarters occurring once. Concerning this clone itself: The junction does not match germline at one end; this may be a read error.

CDR3 length: 12 amino acids. Germline V gives CDR1 SEHNR, CDR2 FQNEAQ (reference sequence). The V gene is TRBV7-9, the J gene TRBJ2-7; perhaps TRBD2 as D (6 bases). The specimen sequenced was PBMCs. The receptor was isolated from a male donor in good health and CMV-seronegative. CDR3 sequence reads: CSSSHPGGEQYF. Here the CDR3 DNA reads TGTTCCAGCAGCCACCCCGGGGGCGAGCAGTACTTC.